This T cell receptor beta chain was found in a study of blood T cell repertoires in COVID-19. About the research overall: The United States, Italy and Spain were the sources of the acute and convalescent COVID-19 samples. The analysed material was cDNA or gDNA that came from T cells, B-cell-depleted T cells, or PBMCs.

Study processing details: Reference gene primer amplification yielded estimated nucleated cell counts. TCRdb keeps only in-frame clones here, not all; method: immunoSEQ multiplex PCR. V and J calls and clone size follow that table, whereas D and trimming were derived from the DNA. The profile shows some 86,000 clones, around 93% of them singletons. CDR3 size: 14 residues. Trimming cost V 2 bases and J 7 bases; bases outside gene matches: 6. The V gene's germline CDR1 is SEHNR and CDR2 FQNEAQ (reference sequence). Sequencing used peripheral blood. The rearrangement links TRBV7-9 to TRBJ1-1; TRBD1 matches 8 bases. This TCR was sampled from a human donor with active COVID-19. The donor label of this sample is uncertain. CDR3 in amino acids: CASSLSQGVSEAFF. CDR3 DNA sequence: TGTGCCAGCAGCTTATCACAGGGGGTAAGTGAAGCTTTCTTT.